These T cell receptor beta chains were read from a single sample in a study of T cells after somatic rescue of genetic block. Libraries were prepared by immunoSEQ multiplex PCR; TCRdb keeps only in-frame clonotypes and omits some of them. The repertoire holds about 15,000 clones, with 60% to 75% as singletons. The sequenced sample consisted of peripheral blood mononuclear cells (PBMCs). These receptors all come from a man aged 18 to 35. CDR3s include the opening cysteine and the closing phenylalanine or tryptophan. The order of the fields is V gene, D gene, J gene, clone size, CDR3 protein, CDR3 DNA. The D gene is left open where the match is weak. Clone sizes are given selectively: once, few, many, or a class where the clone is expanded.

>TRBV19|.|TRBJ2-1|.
CASSFPGRYNEQFF
TGTGCCAGTAGTTTCCCGGGCCGCTACAATGAGCAGTTCTTC
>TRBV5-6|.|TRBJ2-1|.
CASSLTTPRSYNEQFF
TGTGCCAGCAGCTTGACAACTCCTAGGAGTTACAATGAGCAGTTCTTC
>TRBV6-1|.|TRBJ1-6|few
CASSERSGRNSPLHF
TGTGCCAGCAGTGAAAGGTCAGGGAGAAATTCACCCCTCCACTTT
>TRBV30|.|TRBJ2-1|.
CAWSVLARGDHNEQFF
TGTGCCTGGAGTGTACTGGCTAGAGGGGACCACAATGAGCAGTTCTTC
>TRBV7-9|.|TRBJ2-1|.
CASSLVVGEYNEQFF
TGTGCCAGCAGCTTGGTGGTTGGGGAGTACAATGAGCAGTTCTTC
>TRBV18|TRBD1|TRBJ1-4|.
CASSPQGGENEKLFF
TGTGCCAGCTCACCACAAGGGGGCGAAAATGAAAAACTGTTTTTT
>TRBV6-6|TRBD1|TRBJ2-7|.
CASSRTGTGGSGEQYF
TGTGCCAGCAGCCGAACCGGGACAGGGGGATCTGGGGAGCAGTACTTC
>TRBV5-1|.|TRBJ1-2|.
CASRPTGNYGYTF
TGCGCCAGCAGACCCACAGGGAATTATGGCTACACCTTC
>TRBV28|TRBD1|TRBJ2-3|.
CASRPPTPPGGECTDTQYF
TGTGCCAGCAGACCTCCCACCCCCCCAGGGGGCGAGTGCACAGATACGCAGTATTTT
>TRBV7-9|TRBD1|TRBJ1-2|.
CASSWTGSGNYGYTF
TGTGCCAGCAGCTGGACAGGGTCGGGCAACTATGGCTACACCTTC
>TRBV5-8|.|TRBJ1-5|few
CASSLGQEWQPQHF
TGTGCCAGCAGCTTGGGACAGGAGTGGCAGCCCCAGCATTTT
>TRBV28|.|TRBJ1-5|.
CASRGLSNQPQHF
TGTGCCAGCAGGGGGCTGAGCAATCAGCCCCAGCATTTT
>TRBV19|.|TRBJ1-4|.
CASRRDPGREKLFF
TGTGCCAGTAGAAGGGACCCGGGACGTGAAAAACTGTTTTTT
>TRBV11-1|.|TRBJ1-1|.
CASSVTGNTEAFF
TGTGCCAGCAGCGTCACAGGGAACACTGAAGCTTTCTTT
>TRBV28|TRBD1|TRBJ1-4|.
CASSFWGQAAVNEKLFF
TGTGCCAGCAGTTTTTGGGGACAGGCGGCCGTTAATGAAAAACTGTTTTTT
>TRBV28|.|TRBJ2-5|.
CASSSQGGLETQYF
TGTGCCAGCAGTTCACAGGGCGGATTGGAGACCCAGTACTTC
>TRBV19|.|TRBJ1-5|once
CASSITGTSGNQPQHF
TGTGCCAGTAGTATAACAGGGACGTCGGGCAATCAGCCCCAGCATTTT
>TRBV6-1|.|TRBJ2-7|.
CASSTGTGPYEQYF
TGTGCCAGCAGTACGGGGACGGGGCCCTACGAGCAGTACTTC
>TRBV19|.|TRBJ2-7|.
CASSMHSLPFYEQYF
TGTGCCAGTAGTATGCACTCCCTTCCCTTCTACGAGCAGTACTTC
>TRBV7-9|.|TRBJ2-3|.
CASSLSTSTDTQYF
TGTGCCAGCAGCCTGTCCACTAGCACAGATACGCAGTATTTT
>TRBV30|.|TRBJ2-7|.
CAWRTTWGSSYEQYF
TGTGCCTGGCGCACCACTTGGGGGAGTTCCTACGAGCAGTACTTC
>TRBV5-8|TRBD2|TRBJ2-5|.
CASSLGGAGEGETQYF
TGTGCCAGCAGCTTGGGAGGAGCGGGGGAGGGAGAGACCCAGTACTTC
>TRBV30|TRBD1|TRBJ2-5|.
CAWSATGGHQETQYF
TGTGCCTGGAGTGCCACAGGGGGGCACCAAGAGACCCAGTACTTC
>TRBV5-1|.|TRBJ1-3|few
CASSLDHSGNTIYF
TGCGCCAGCAGCTTGGACCACTCTGGAAACACCATATATTTT
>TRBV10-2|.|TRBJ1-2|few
CASSGPPNYGYTF
TGCGCCAGCAGTGGGCCGCCTAACTATGGCTACACCTTC
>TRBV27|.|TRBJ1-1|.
CASQGPNTEAFF
TGTGCCAGCCAGGGGCCTAACACTGAAGCTTTCTTT